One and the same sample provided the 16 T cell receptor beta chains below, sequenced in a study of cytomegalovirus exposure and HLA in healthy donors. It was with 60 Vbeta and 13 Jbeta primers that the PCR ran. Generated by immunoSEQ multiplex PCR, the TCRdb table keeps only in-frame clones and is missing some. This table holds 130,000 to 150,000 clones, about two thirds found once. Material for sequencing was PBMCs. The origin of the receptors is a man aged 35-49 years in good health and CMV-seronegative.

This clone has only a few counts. This CDR3 is CASRGAGGPGNEQFF. Written as DNA, the CDR3 is TGTGCCAGTCGAGGCGCGGGAGGGCCAGGGAATGAGCAGTTCTTC. The V gene is TRBV27, the J gene TRBJ2-1, with 9 bases that match TRBD2. The CDR3 is 15 residues long. The V segment lost 9 bases and the J segment 7 bases; nucleotides outside the gene matches: 13. The germline gives CDR1 MNHEY, CDR2 SMNVEV (reference sequence).

This CDR3 is CASADRRFDEQYF. The CDR3 region has the DNA TGTGCCAGCGCGGACCGGAGGTTCGACGAGCAGTACTTC. The V gene is TRBV28, the J gene TRBJ2-7; possible D gene TRBD2, 5 bases. This CDR3 is 13 amino acids long. The V end lost 8 bases, the J end lost 5 bases, and 16 bases lay between the germline ends. Per the germline V gene, CDR1 is MDHEN and CDR2 is SYDVKM.

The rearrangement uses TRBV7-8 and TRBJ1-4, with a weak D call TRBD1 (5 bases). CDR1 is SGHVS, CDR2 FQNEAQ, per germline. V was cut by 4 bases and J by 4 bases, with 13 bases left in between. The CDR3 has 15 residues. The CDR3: CASSSPGLFNEKLFF. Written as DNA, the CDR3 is TGTGCCAGCAGCTCGCCGGGACTCTTTAATGAAAAACTGTTTTTT.

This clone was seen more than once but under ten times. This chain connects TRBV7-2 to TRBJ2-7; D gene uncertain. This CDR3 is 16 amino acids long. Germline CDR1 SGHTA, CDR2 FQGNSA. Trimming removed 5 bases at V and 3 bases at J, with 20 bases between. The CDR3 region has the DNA TGTGCCAGCAGCCCCGTGGTAGCCCCGAACTACTACGAGCAGTACTTC. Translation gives CASSPVVAPNYYEQYF.

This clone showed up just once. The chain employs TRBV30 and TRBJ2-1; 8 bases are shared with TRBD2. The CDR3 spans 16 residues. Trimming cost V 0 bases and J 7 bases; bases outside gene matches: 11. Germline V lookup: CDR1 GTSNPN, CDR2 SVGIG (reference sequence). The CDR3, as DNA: TGTGCCTGGAGTGTTTTGGCGGGAGGACCGTTGAATGAGCAGTTCTTC. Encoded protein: CAWSVLAGGPLNEQFF.

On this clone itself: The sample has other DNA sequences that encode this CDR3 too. The CDR3 nucleotides read TGTGCCAGCAGCCAGGACAGGAACCAGCCCCAGCATTTT. Translating gives CASSQDRNQPQHF. The chain couples TRBV7-2 to TRBJ1-5; 7 positions match TRBD1. The CDR3 is 13 amino acids. J gave up 7 bases and V 5 bases, and 5 bases lay outside the gene matches. Germline CDR1 SGHTA, CDR2 FQGNSA.

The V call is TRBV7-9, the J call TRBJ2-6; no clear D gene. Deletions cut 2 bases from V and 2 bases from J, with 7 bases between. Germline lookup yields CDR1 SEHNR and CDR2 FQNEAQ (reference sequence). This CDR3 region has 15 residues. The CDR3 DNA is TGTGCCAGCAGCTTAAGGCAGGCTGGGGCCAACGTCCTGACTTTC. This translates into CASSLRQAGANVLTF.

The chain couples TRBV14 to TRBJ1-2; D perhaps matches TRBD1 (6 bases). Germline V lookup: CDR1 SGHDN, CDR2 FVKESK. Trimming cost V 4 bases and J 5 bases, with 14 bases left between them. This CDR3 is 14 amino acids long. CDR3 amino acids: CASSPGQAIYGYTF. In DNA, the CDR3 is TGTGCCAGCAGCCCGGGACAAGCGATTTATGGCTACACCTTC.

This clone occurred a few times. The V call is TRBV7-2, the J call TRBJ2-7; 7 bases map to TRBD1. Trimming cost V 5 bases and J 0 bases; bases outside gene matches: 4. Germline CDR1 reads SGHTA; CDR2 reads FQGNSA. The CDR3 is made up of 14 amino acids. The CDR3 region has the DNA TGTGCCAGCAGCCTAGGGACAGTCTCCTACGAGCAGTACTTC. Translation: CASSLGTVSYEQYF. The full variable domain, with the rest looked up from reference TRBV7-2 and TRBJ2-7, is GAGVSQSPSNKVTEKGKDVELRCDPISGHTALYWYRQSLGQGLEFLIYFQGNSAPDKSGLPSDRFSAERTGGSVSTLTIQRTQQEDSAVYLCASSLGTVSYEQYFGPGTRLTVT.

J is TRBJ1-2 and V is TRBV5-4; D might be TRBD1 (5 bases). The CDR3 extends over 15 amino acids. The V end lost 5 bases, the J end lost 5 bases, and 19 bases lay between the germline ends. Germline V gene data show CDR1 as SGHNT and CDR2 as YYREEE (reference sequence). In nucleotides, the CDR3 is TGTGCCAGCAGTCAGGTGGGGCTTCAAGAATATGGCTACACCTTC. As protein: CASSQVGLQEYGYTF. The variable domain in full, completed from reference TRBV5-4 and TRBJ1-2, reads ETGVTQSPTHLIKTRGQQVTLRCSSQSGHNTVSWYQQALGQGPQFIFQYYREEENGRGNFPPRFSGLQFPNYSSELNVNALELDDSALYLCASSQVGLQEYGYTFGSGTRLTVV.

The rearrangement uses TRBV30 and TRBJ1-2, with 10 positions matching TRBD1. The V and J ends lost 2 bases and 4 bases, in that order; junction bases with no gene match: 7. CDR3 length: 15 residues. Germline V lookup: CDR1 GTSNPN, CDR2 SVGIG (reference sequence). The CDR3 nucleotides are TGTGCCTGGAGTTATGACAGGGGGCATGGCTATGGCTACACCTTC. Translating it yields CAWSYDRGHGYGYTF.

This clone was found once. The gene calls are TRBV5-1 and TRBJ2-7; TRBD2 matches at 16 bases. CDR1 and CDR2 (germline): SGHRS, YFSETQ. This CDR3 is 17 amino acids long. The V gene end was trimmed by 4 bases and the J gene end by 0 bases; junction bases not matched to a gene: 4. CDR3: CASSMGLAGGSSYEQYF. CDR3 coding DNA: TGCGCCAGCAGCATGGGACTAGCGGGAGGGAGCTCCTACGAGCAGTACTTC.

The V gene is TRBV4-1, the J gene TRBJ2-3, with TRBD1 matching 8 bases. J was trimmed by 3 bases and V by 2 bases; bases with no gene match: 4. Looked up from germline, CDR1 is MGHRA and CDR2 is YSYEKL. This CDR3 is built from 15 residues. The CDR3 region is CASSQRTGRTDTQYF. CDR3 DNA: TGCGCCAGCAGCCAACGGACAGGGCGGACAGATACGCAGTATTTT.

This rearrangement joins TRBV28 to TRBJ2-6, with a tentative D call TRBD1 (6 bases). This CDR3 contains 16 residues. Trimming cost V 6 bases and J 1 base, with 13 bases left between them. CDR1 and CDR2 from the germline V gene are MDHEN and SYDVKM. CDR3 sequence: CASRDRRGSGANVLTF. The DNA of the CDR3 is TGTGCCAGCAGGGACAGAAGGGGATCTGGGGCCAACGTCCTGACTTTC.

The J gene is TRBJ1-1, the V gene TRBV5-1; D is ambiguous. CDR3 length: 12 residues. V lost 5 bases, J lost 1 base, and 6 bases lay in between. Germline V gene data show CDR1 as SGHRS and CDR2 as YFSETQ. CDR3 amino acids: CASSRRNTEAFF. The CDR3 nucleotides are TGCGCCAGCAGTAGGAGGAACACTGAAGCTTTCTTT.

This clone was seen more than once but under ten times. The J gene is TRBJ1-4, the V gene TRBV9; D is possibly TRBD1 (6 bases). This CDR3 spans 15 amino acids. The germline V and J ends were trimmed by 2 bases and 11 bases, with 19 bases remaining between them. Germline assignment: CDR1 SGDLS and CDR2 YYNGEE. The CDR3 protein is CASSVNTGGASKLFF. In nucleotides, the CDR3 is TGTGCCAGCAGCGTCAACACGGGGGGGGCTAGCAAACTGTTTTTT.